Presented here are 25 T cell receptor beta chains from one specimen sequenced in a study of tumor and adjacent non-tumor tissue in lung cancer. RNA was extracted from bulk tissue without any cell sorting. Distant lung tissue was collected more than 3 cm away from the tumor edge. A modified ARM-PCR protocol with three rounds of nested PCR amplified TCRbeta. MiXCR, run by TCRdb on the multiplex PCR reads, gives a single entry per CDR3 protein. The sample carries fewer than 90,000 distinct CDR3 sequences, around 76% recorded once. The sequenced sample consisted of distant non-tumor lung tissue. The source is a woman aged 45-65 years with non-small cell lung cancer.

About this clonotype: One junction end does not reproduce the germline sequence, and a read error may be involved. The gene calls are TRBV6-5 and TRBJ2-7; TRBD2 is a possible D gene (6 bases). CDR3 length equals 16 residues. The germline CDR1 and CDR2 sequences are MNHEY and SVGAGI. The CDR3 region has the DNA TGTGCCAGCAGAGCCATTAGGACGGGGGATTTCTACGAACAGTACTTC. It is translated as CASRAIRTGDFYEQYF.

This clonotype has more than one count but fewer than ten. One end of the junction is discordant with germline, which a read error may explain. This rearrangement joins TRBV14 to TRBJ2-7; no clear D. The CDR3 sequence is 12 residues long. Germline CDR1 reads SGHDN; CDR2 reads FVKESK. For the CDR3, the DNA is TGTGCCAGCAGTCAAGTGTACTGCGAGCAGTACTTC. Protein: CASSQVYCEQYF.

Of note for this clonotype: The missing conserved phenylalanine or tryptophan at the end of this CDR3 makes a read error likely. The chain joins TRBV6-1 to TRBJ2-1, with D possibly being TRBD1 (5 bases). This CDR3 is 15 amino acids long. V lost 5 bases and J 3 bases, leaving 14 bases between the germline ends. Looked up from germline, CDR1 is MNHNS and CDR2 is SASEGT. The CDR3 reads CASSRAGYIYNEQFS. For the CDR3, the DNA is TGTGCCAGCAGTCGGGCAGGGTATATCTACAATGAGCAGTTCTCC.

About this clonotype itself: A junction boundary mismatches the germline segment, possibly from a read error. CDR3 residues: CASSPQGYERYF. In DNA form, the CDR3 reads TGTGCCAGCAGTCCGCAGGGTTACGAGCGGTACTTC. This chain joins TRBV28 and TRBJ2-7; D might be TRBD1 (5 bases). CDR3 size: 12 residues. Germline loops: CDR1 MDHEN, CDR2 SYDVKM.

This clonotype was seen once. The junction differs from germline at one of its ends, possibly a read error. The rearrangement links TRBV29-1 to TRBJ1-3; a possible D gene is TRBD1 (6 bases). Germline CDR1 and CDR2: SQVTM and ANQGSEA. The CDR3 consists of 13 residues. The CDR3 nucleotides read TGCAGCGCTACACAGGGTTTTGGAAGCACCATATATTTT. It encodes CSATQGFGSTIYF.

As concerns this clonotype: Germline is not matched at one junction end, which may reflect a read error. The gene calls are TRBV29-1 and TRBJ2-2; either TRBD1 or TRBD2 may supply D (6 bases each). Germline CDR1 is SQVTM and CDR2 is ANQGSEA. The CDR3 extends over 14 amino acids. The DNA for the CDR3 is TGCAGCGCTAGGGGGGCCGCTGGGATCGGGGGGCTGTTTTTT. The encoded protein is CSARGAAGIGGLFF.

On this clonotype itself: One end of the junction is discordant with germline, which a read error may explain. V is TRBV28 and J is TRBJ2-7; 7 positions agree with TRBD1. CDR1 MDHEN and CDR2 SYDVKM come from the germline V gene. The CDR3 loop spans 15 amino acids. The CDR3 DNA sequence: TGTACCAGCAGGCTCCCGGAACAGGGGTTATACGAGCAGTACTTC. Its protein is CTSRLPEQGLYEQYF.

As concerns this clonotype: A much more abundant neighbour one base away suggests this may be a read error. This chain uses TRBV28 with TRBJ2-3, with 7 bases that match TRBD2. The CDR3 sequence is 17 residues long. The germline V gene encodes CDR1 MDHEN and CDR2 SYDVKM. The CDR3 sequence is CASSTFWEGRSTDMQYF. DNA of the CDR3: TGTGCCAGCAGTACTTTCTGGGAGGGCCGAAGCACAGATATGCAGTATTTT.

This clonotype appeared a single time. CDR3 DNA sequence: TGCAGCGTTGAGACGGGGCAGCTCAACGCCGGGGAGCTGTTTTTT. It specifies CSVETGQLNAGELFF. V and J are TRBV29-1 and TRBJ2-2; D is tentatively TRBD1 or TRBD2 (5 bases each). Germline V gives CDR1 SQVTM, CDR2 ANQGSEA. The CDR3 length is 15 residues. Trimming left V 3 bases short and J 6 bases short, with 17 bases between.

As to this clonotype: At one end, the junction sequence differs from germline, possibly due to a read error. The gene calls are TRBV11-2 and TRBJ2-7, with 7 bases aligning to TRBD2. Germline lookup yields CDR1 SGHAT and CDR2 FQNNGV. CDR3 length: 12 residues. The CDR3 DNA follows: TGTGCCAGCTGCTTATGCAGCGGGGAGCAATACTTC. Its translation: CASCLCSGEQYF. The full variable domain, completed using reference TRBV11-2 and TRBJ2-7, is EAGVAQSPRYKIIEKRQSVAFWCNPISGHATLYWYQQILGQGPKLLIQFQNNGVVDDSQLPKDRFSAERLKGVDSTLKIQPAKLEDSAVYLCASCLCSGEQYFGPGTRLTVT.

A word on this clonotype: An end of the junction differs from the germline gene, which may be a read error. The chain employs TRBV4-1 and TRBJ2-6; D not resolved. Germline assignment: CDR1 MGHRA and CDR2 YSYEKL. The CDR3 is made up of 14 amino acids. The CDR3 nucleotides are TGCGCCAGCAACCAGGAGTCTGGGGTCAACGTCCTGACTTTC. This codes for CASNQESGVNVLTF.

This clonotype showed up many times. CDR3 coding DNA: TGCGCCAGCAGCCAAGGAGGACAGGGAGAGACCCAGTACTTC. Translated: CASSQGGQGETQYF. V usage is TRBV4-1 and J usage is TRBJ2-5, with TRBD1 matching 8 bases. Losses at the gene ends were 1 base for V and 4 bases for J; bases not matched to a gene: 2. Germline CDR1 is MGHRA and CDR2 is YSYEKL. The CDR3 totals 14 residues.

The chain links TRBV6-5 to TRBJ2-1; 7 bases align to TRBD2. CDR1 MNHEY and CDR2 SVGAGI come from the germline V gene. This CDR3 spans 17 amino acids. The junction had 10 bases not matched to a gene; V was cut back by 0 bases and J by 5 bases. In DNA form, the CDR3 reads TGTGCCAGCAGTTACTCGCGGACTAGAGAGATTCACAATGAGCAGTTCTTC. Translated, it gives CASSYSRTREIHNEQFF.

Concerning this clonotype: No conserved phenylalanine or tryptophan ends this CDR3, so it is likely a read error. The chain uses TRBV6-5 and TRBJ2-5; D might be TRBD1 (6 bases). With 8 bases removed from V and 0 bases from J, the gap between germline ends came to 22 bases. This CDR3 is 17 amino acids long. The V gene's germline CDR1 is MNHEY and CDR2 SVGAGI. In nucleotides, the CDR3 is TGTGCCAGCCGCAGGGGAAAGGAACTGTTGCACCAAGAGACCCAGTACTAC. This codes for CASRRGKELLHQETQYY.

The chain carries TRBV29-1 and TRBJ2-7, with 9 positions matching TRBD2. V shed 1 base, J shed 6 bases, and the junction held 13 bases outside the gene matches. The CDR3 is 16 residues long. The V gene's germline CDR1 is SQVTM and CDR2 ANQGSEA. The CDR3 loop is CSVEGASGAPGTEQYF. As DNA, the CDR3 is TGCAGCGTTGAAGGGGCTAGCGGGGCACCGGGGACCGAGCAGTACTTC.

As for this clonotype: The conserved closing phenylalanine or tryptophan is absent in this CDR3, likely reflecting a read error. J is TRBJ2-2 and V is TRBV7-8; 11 bases are shared with TRBD2. Germline-derived CDR1 and CDR2 are SGHVS and FQNEAQ. The J segment lost 2 bases and the V segment lost 9 bases, leaving 17 bases of the junction unmatched. This CDR3 is 19 amino acids long. Here the CDR3 DNA reads TGTGCCAGTAACAGCAACGACCTGGGACTAGCGGCCAACACCGGGGAGCTGTTTCTT. It translates to CASNSNDLGLAANTGELFL.

The table lists this clonotype with a count of one. The V gene is TRBV11-2, the J gene TRBJ2-1; no clear D gene. The ends were cut back, 0 bases at V and 13 bases at J, with 13 bases in the middle. The CDR3 covers 13 residues. Germline V CDR1 and CDR2: SGHAT, FQNNGV. The CDR3 here is CASSLEARADQFF. CDR3 nucleotides: TGTGCCAGCAGCTTAGAGGCGAGAGCTGATCAGTTCTTC. Looking up the rest from reference TRBV11-2 and TRBJ2-1 gives the full variable domain: EAGVAQSPRYKIIEKRQSVAFWCNPISGHATLYWYQQILGQGPKLLIQFQNNGVVDDSQLPKDRFSAERLKGVDSTLKIQPAKLEDSAVYLCASSLEARADQFFGPGTRLTVL.

The rearrangement links TRBV7-2 to TRBJ2-7; 12 bases are a match to TRBD2. The CDR3 has 18 residues. Germline V gene data show CDR1 as SGHTA and CDR2 as FQGNSA. J lost 4 bases, V lost 3 bases, and 13 bases had no gene match. The chain's CDR3 is CASSFGFGTSGHIYEQYF. The DNA of the CDR3 is TGTGCCAGCAGCTTCGGTTTCGGGACTAGCGGGCACATTTACGAGCAGTACTTC.

This clonotype was counted a single time. The chain employs TRBV28 and TRBJ1-1; D gene uncertain. Germline lookup yields CDR1 MDHEN and CDR2 SYDVKM. The CDR3 is made up of 15 amino acids. CDR3 sequence (DNA): TGTGTCAACAGTTCCGCTATGGAAGGGAACACTGAAGCTTTCTTT. This sequence encodes CVNSSAMEGNTEAFF.

A word on this clonotype: The conserved final phenylalanine or tryptophan is absent from the CDR3, which likely points to a read error. The genes are TRBV6-1 and TRBJ1-2, with D tentatively TRBD1 (5 bases). Trimming shortened V by 2 bases and J by 8 bases, and 15 bases separated the two germline ends. Germline V lookup: CDR1 MNHNS, CDR2 SASEGT. The CDR3 totals 14 residues. CDR3 bases: TGTGCCAGCAGTGAAATCGGGGGATACGTAGGCTACACCTAC. Its translation: CASSEIGGYVGYTY.

About this clonotype itself: The junction does not match germline at one end; this may be a read error. The V call is TRBV11-2, the J call TRBJ1-2, with unresolved D. The germline V gene has CDR1 SGHAT and CDR2 FQNNGV. The CDR3 is made up of 15 amino acids. CDR3 bases: TGTGCCAGCAACTTAGAGGTAGCTGGGAACTATGGCTACACCTTC. Residues: CASNLEVAGNYGYTF.

This clonotype was seen ten or more times. One end of the junction fails to match germline, which may point to a read error. The J gene is TRBJ1-4, the V gene TRBV11-2, with TRBD1 as a possible D gene (5 bases). The germline V gene encodes CDR1 SGHAT and CDR2 FQNNGV. The CDR3 contains 15 residues. The CDR3 loop is CTSSSSTETNEKLFF. CDR3 nucleotide sequence: TGTACCAGCAGCTCCTCGACAGAGACTAATGAAAAACTGTTTTTT.

Turning to this clonotype: It is likely a read error, because the conserved phenylalanine at the end of the CDR3 is missing. The rearrangement links TRBV4-2 to TRBJ2-5; 8 bases fit TRBD2. The CDR3 loop spans 15 amino acids. The V gene's germline CDR1 is LGHNA and CDR2 YNFKEQ. The chain's CDR3 is CASRQVPGGQETQYV. The CDR3 nucleotides read TGTGCAAGCAGGCAAGTTCCGGGAGGGCAAGAGACCCAGTACGTC.

Concerning this clonotype itself: A read error may produce the germline difference seen at one junction end. The chain uses TRBV6-2 or TRBV6-3 and TRBJ2-3, with a weak D call TRBD2 (5 bases). Germline V CDR1 and CDR2: MNHEY, SVGEGT. The CDR3 sequence is 15 residues long. CDR3 loop: CASSYDGRPTDMQYF. In DNA, the CDR3 is TGTGCCAGCAGTTACGATGGGAGACCCACAGATATGCAGTATTTT.

The chain couples TRBV4-2 to TRBJ2-7; either TRBD1 or TRBD2 may fit D (6 bases each). V was cut by 9 bases and J by 7 bases, with 22 bases left in between. This CDR3 is built from 14 residues. The V gene's germline CDR1 is LGHNA and CDR2 YNFKEQ. The CDR3: CASSSLARGDEQYF. The CDR3 DNA is TGTGCCAGTAGCTCCCTAGCGAGGGGGGATGAGCAGTACTTC.